This TCR beta chain was retrieved from a study of graft-versus-host responses after intestinal transplantation. Study context: The whole recipient group had anti-thymocyte globulin induction followed by tacrolimus and steroids for approximately three years.

TCRdb's table, derived via immunoSEQ multiplex PCR, lists solely in-frame clones and lacks some. The sample yields 99,000 or so clones, roughly 87% seen once. Note on this clone: Its antigen is undetermined.

Study results and limitations: Circulating GvH clones peaking coincided with falling HvG clones soon after transplant.

The material was unstimulated CD4+ T cells sorted from spleen or lymph node cells, obtained before intestinal transplant. The source is a human donor who received an intestinal transplant.

The DNA of the CDR3 is TGTGCCAGCAGCCCCCCTGGCCAGCCCCAGCATTTT. Its translation: CASSPPGQPQHF. V usage is TRBV27 and J usage is TRBJ1-5; no clear D gene. Germline-derived CDR1 and CDR2 are MNHEY and SMNVEV (reference sequence). The CDR3 sequence is 12 residues long. The V end was cut by 6 bases, the J end by 7 bases, with 10 bases between.